These 2 T cell receptor beta chains were all obtained from the same sample, sequenced in a study of shared T cell receptors in the human thymus. This table comes from immunoSEQ multiplex PCR, and its TCRdb copy is limited to in-frame clones, with some not included. The table has more than 550,000 clones, approximately 87% seen once. A further study also used this sample, focusing on human thymus T cells.

Material for sequencing was thymocytes. These receptors were collected from a boy under two years old with a congenital heart defect.

The chain couples TRBV5-6 to TRBJ2-7, with D maybe TRBD1 (6 bases). The CDR3 runs to 14 residues. Germline CDR1 and CDR2: SGHDT and YYEEEE. The V gene lost 4 bases and the J gene lost 0 bases, with 11 bases spanning the gap. The CDR3 protein is CASSPRDNSYEQYF. The CDR3 nucleotides read TGTGCCAGCAGCCCCCGGGACAACTCCTACGAGCAGTACTTC.

The chain carries TRBV6-5 and TRBJ2-1; TRBD1 might be the D (6 bases). V lost 6 bases and J lost 6, with 9 bases in between. This CDR3 is built from 12 residues. From germline, CDR1 is MNHEY and CDR2 SVGAGI. CDR3 amino acids: CASSKDSNEQFF. CDR3 nucleotide sequence: TGTGCCAGCAGCAAGGACAGCAATGAGCAGTTCTTC.